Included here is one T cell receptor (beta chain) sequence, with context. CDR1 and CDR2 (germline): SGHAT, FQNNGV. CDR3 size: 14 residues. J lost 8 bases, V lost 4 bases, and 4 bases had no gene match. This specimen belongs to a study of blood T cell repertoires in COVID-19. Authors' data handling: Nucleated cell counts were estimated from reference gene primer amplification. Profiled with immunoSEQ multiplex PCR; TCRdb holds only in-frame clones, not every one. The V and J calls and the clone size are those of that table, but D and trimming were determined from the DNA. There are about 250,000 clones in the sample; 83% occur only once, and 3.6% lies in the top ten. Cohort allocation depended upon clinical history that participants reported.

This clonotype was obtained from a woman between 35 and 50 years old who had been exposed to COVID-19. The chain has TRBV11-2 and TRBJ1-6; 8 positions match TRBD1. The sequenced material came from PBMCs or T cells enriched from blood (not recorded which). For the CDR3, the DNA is TGTGCCAGCAGCTATGGACAGGGCGATTCACCCCTCCACTTT. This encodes CASSYGQGDSPLHF.